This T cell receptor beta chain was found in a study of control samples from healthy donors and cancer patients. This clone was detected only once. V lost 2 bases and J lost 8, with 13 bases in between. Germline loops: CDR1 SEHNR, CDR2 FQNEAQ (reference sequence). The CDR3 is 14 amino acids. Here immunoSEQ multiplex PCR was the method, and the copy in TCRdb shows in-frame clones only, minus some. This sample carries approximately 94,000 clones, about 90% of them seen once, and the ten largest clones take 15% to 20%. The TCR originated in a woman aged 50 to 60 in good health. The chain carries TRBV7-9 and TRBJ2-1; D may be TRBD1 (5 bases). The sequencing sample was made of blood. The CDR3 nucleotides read TGTGCCAGCAGCTTAACGACTGGGGCAGATGAGCAGTTCTTC. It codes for CASSLTTGADEQFF.